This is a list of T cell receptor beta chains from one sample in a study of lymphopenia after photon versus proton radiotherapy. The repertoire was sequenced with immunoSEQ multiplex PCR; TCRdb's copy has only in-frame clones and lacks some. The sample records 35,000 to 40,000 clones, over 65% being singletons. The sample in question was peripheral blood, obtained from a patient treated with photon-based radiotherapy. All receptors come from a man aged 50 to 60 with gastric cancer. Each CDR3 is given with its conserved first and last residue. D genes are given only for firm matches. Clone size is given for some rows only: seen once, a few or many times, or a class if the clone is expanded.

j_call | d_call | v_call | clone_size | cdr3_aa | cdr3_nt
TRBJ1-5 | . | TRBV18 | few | CASSPGNQPQHF | TGTGCCAGCTCACCGGGCAATCAGCCCCAGCATTTT
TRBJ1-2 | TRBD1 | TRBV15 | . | CATSRDTGAERVRGYTF | TGTGCCACCAGCAGAGATACAGGGGCGGAAAGAGTAAGAGGCTACACCTTC
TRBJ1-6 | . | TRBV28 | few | CASSFVGERWNSPLHF | TGTGCCAGCAGTTTTGTCGGCGAGAGGTGGAATTCACCCCTCCACTTT
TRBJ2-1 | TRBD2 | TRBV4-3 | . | CASSQKFAGTSAYNEQFF | TGCGCCAGCAGCCAAAAGTTCGCCGGGACTAGCGCATACAATGAGCAGTTCTTC
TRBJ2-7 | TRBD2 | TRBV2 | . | CASSATSGGSYEQYF | TGTGCCAGCAGCGCGACTAGCGGGGGCTCCTACGAGCAGTACTTC
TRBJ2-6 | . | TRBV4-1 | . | CASSQTTWSFSGANVLTF | TGCGCCAGCAGCCAGACAACGTGGAGTTTCTCTGGGGCCAACGTCCTGACTTTC
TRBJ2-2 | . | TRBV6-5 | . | CASSPSEIGTGELFF | TGTGCCAGCAGTCCCTCGGAGATAGGCACCGGGGAGCTGTTTTTT
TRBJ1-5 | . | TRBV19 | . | CASSPQGGYSNQPQHF | TGTGCCAGTAGTCCTCAAGGGGGATATAGCAATCAGCCCCAGCATTTT
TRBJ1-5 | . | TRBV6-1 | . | CASSERQYSNQPQHF | TGTGCCAGCAGTGAAAGACAATATAGCAATCAGCCCCAGCATTTT
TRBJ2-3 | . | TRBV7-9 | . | CASGQGTQSTDTQYF | TGTGCCAGCGGCCAAGGGACACAAAGCACAGATACGCAGTATTTT
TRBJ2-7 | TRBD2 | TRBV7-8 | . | CASSLAGGASYEQYF | TGTGCCAGCAGCTTGGCGGGAGGGGCCTCCTACGAGCAGTACTTC
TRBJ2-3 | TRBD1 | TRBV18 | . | CASSPLDREDTQYF | TGTGCCAGCTCACCACTCGACAGGGAGGATACGCAGTATTTT
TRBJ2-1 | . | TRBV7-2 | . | CASSSTGRGSYNEQFF | TGTGCCAGCAGCTCGACAGGGAGGGGCTCCTACAATGAGCAGTTCTTC
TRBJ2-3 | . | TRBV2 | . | CASSSWGTEADTQYF | TGTGCCAGCAGTTCCTGGGGAACGGAGGCAGATACGCAGTATTTT
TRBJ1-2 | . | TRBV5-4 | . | CASSLQGSYGYTF | TGTGCCAGCAGCTTGCAGGGGTCATATGGCTACACCTTC
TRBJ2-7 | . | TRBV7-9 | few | CASSPKVRVDDEQYF | TGTGCCAGCAGCCCCAAGGTTAGGGTGGATGACGAGCAGTACTTC
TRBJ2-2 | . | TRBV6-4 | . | CASSDSSSGNTGELFF | TGTGCCAGCAGTGACTCTTCCAGCGGGAACACCGGGGAGCTGTTTTTT
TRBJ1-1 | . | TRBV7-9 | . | CASSLAAGRDTEAFF | TGTGCCAGCAGCTTAGCGGCAGGGAGGGACACTGAAGCTTTCTTT
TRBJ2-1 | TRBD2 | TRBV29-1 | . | CSVVRTSNNEQFF | TGCAGCGTTGTAAGGACTAGCAACAATGAGCAGTTCTTC
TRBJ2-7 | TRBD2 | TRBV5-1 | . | CASSLRGLAETYEQYF | TGCGCCAGCAGCTTGAGGGGACTAGCGGAGACCTACGAGCAGTACTTC
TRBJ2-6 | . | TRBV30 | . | CAWTPSANVLTF | TGTGCCTGGACCCCCTCGGCCAACGTCCTGACTTTC
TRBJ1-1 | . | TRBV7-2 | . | CASSLGGGSTEAFF | TGTGCCAGCAGCTTAGGGGGCGGGAGCACTGAAGCTTTCTTT
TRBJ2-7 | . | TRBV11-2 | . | CASSLIRDNTYEQYF | TGTGCCAGCAGCTTAATCAGGGACAACACCTACGAGCAGTACTTC
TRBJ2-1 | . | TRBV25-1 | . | CASSELGDYNEQFF | TGTGCCAGCAGTGAATTAGGGGACTACAATGAGCAGTTCTTC
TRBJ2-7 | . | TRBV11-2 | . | CASSSRGRSSYYEQYF | TGTGCCAGCAGCTCACGTGGAAGGTCAAGTTACTACGAGCAGTACTTC
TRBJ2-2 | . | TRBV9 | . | CASSVGSGTKAGELFF | TGTGCCAGCAGCGTAGGGTCCGGGACAAAGGCCGGGGAGCTGTTTTTT
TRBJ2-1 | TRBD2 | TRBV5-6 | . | CASRAGGGNEQFF | TGTGCCTCCAGGGCGGGAGGAGGAAATGAGCAGTTCTTC
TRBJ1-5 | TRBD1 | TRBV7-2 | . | CASSLMGQPTDTQHF | TGTGCCAGCAGCTTGATGGGACAGCCCACAGATACGCAGCATTTT
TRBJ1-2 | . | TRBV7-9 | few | CASSLRGGWGYTF | TGTGCCAGCAGCTTAAGGGGCGGCTGGGGCTACACCTTC
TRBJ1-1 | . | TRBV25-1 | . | CASSELGEAFF | TGTGCCAGCAGTGAATTAGGTGAAGCTTTCTTT
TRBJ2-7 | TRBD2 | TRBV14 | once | CASSQVIQGGEQYF | TGTGCCAGCAGCCAAGTTATTCAGGGAGGGGAGCAGTACTTC
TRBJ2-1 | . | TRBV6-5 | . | CASSYSGATYNEQFF | TGTGCCAGCAGTTACTCAGGAGCAACCTACAATGAGCAGTTCTTC
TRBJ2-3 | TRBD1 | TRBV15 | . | CATSGLQGPMQGDTQYF | TGTGCCACCAGCGGGTTACAGGGGCCTATGCAAGGAGATACGCAGTATTTT
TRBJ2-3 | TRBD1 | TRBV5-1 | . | CASSLGDSQVVDTQYF | TGCGCCAGCAGCTTGGGGGACAGTCAAGTAGTAGATACGCAGTATTTT
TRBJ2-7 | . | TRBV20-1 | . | CSARGDYEQYF | TGCAGTGCTAGGGGGGACTACGAGCAGTACTTC
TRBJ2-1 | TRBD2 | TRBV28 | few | CASSQVAGGNEQFF | TGTGCCAGCAGCCAAGTAGCGGGAGGAAATGAGCAGTTCTTC
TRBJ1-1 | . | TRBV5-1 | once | CASSSGALNTEAFF | TGCGCCAGCAGCTCGGGGGCCCTTAACACTGAAGCTTTCTTT
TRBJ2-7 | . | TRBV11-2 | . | CASSLGLTYEQYF | TGTGCCAGCAGCTTAGGGCTTACCTACGAGCAGTACTTC
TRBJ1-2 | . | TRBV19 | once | CASSITEGGGYTF | TGTGCCAGTAGTATCACGGAGGGTGGTGGCTACACCTTC
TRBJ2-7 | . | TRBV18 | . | CASSSRVNEQYF | TGTGCCAGCTCATCCAGGGTTAACGAGCAGTACTTC
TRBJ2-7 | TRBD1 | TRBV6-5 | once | CASRRDRSTYEQYF | TGTGCCAGCAGGCGGGACAGGTCAACCTACGAGCAGTACTTC
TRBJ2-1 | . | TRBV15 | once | CATSSQTGPGRVEQFF | TGTGCCACCAGCAGCCAGACAGGCCCGGGGAGAGTTGAGCAGTTCTTC
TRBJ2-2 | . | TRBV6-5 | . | CASSYQRDRNTGELFF | TGTGCCAGCAGTTACCAGCGGGACAGAAACACCGGGGAGCTGTTTTTT
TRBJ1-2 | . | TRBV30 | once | CAWSVHPYYGYTF | TGTGCCTGGAGTGTACACCCATACTATGGCTACACCTTC
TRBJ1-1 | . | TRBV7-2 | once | CASSLAGLDTEAFF | TGTGCCAGCAGCTTAGCTGGATTGGACACTGAAGCTTTCTTT
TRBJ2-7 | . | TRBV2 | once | CASSPTRLRFSYEQYF | TGTGCCAGCAGTCCGACTCGCCTCCGCTTCTCCTACGAGCAGTACTTC
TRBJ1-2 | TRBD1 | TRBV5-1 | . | CASSRDSNNYGYTF | TGCGCCAGCAGCCGGGACAGTAATAACTATGGCTACACCTTC
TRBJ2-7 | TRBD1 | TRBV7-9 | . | CASSRTGGPSYEQYF | TGTGCCAGCAGCCGGACAGGGGGCCCGTCCTACGAGCAGTACTTC
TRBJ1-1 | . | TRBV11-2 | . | CASSLDRGGRPFF | TGTGCCAGCAGCTTAGATCGAGGGGGGCGCCCTTTCTTT
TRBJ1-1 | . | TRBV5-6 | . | CASSLVAGGTEAFF | TGTGCCAGCAGCTTGGTAGCGGGGGGCACTGAAGCTTTCTTT
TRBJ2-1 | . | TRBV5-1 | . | CASSLTGGFSYNEQFF | TGCGCCAGCTCCTTAACAGGTGGTTTCTCCTACAATGAGCAGTTCTTC
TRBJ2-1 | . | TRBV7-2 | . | CASSSYLGEQFF | TGTGCCAGCAGCTCATACCTGGGTGAGCAGTTCTTC
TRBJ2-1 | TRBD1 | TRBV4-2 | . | CASSQAPGGSQYEQFF | TGTGCCAGCAGCCAAGCCCCAGGGGGATCTCAATATGAGCAGTTCTTC
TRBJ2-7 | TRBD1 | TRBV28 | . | CASSLAGTGTYEQYF | TGTGCCAGCAGTTTAGCCGGGACAGGGACCTACGAGCAGTACTTC
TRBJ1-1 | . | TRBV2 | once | CASIFRTDLNTEAFF | TGTGCCAGTATCTTTAGGACGGATTTGAACACTGAAGCTTTCTTT
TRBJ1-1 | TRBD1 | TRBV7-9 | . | CASSLIGQGANTEAFF | TGTGCCAGCAGCTTAATAGGACAGGGGGCGAACACTGAAGCTTTCTTT
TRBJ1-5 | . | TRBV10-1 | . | CASSERPEGVRHF | TGCGCCAGCAGTGAGAGGCCCGAGGGGGTAAGGCATTTT
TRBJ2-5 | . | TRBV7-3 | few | CASSLGTDQETQYF | TGTGCCAGCAGCCTAGGGACGGACCAAGAGACCCAGTACTTC
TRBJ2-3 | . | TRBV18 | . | CASSPLRGADTQYF | TGTGCCAGCTCACCATTGCGGGGAGCAGATACGCAGTATTTT